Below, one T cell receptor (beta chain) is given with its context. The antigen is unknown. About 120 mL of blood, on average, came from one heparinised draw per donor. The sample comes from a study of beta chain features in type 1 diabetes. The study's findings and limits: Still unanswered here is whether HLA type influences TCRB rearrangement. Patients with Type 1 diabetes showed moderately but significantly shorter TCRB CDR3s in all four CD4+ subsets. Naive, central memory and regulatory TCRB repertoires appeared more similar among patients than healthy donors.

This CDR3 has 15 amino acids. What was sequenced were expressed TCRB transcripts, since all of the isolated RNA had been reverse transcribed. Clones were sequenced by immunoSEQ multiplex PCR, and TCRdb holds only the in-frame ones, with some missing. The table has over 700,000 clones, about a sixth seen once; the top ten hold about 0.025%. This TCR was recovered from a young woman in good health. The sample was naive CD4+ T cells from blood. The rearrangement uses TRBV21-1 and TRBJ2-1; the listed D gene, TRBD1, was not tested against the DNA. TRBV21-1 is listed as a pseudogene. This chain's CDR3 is CASSTTGGNHNEQFF. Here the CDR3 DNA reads TGTGCCAGCAGCACGACAGGGGGCAATCACAATGAGCAGTTCTTC.